This T cell receptor (beta chain) was retrieved from a study of blood T cell repertoires in COVID-19 (dated by TCRdb to about 2020). The study in broad terms: Samples covering the acute and convalescent phases of COVID-19 were provided by collaborators in the United States, Italy and Spain. The material from the prospective study consisted of cDNA or gDNA derived from T cells, B-cell-depleted T cells, or PBMCs. The dataset comprised deeply sampled blood TCRbeta repertoires from subjects exposed to, actively infected with, or recovered from COVID-19. The repertoires were made available in a free public database intended to serve as a resource for research on the immune response to SARS-CoV-2. Samples came from the ongoing ImmuneRACE study (first 160 participants) plus 1,254 subjects from 6 global collaborators. Sample metadata almost always included a de-identified subject ID, COVID-19 status, age in years and sex. HLA class I and class II types, where available, came from metadata supplied by the sample provider rather than from assay-based typing.

Whole blood was collected in K2EDTA tubes by collaborating institutions according to the institutions' own protocols. For TCRbeta analysis, collaborator samples were shipped as frozen whole blood, as isolated PBMCs, or as DNA extracted from either sample type. The immunoSEQ Assay, a bias-controlled multiplex PCR, was used to amplify TCRbeta CDR3 regions from genomic DNA. Concerning the study's data processing: The number of nucleated cells in each sample was estimated from the amplification of reference gene primers within the assay. Sequence reads were collapsed and filtered to measure the absolute abundance of every unique TCRbeta CDR3 rearrangement. For each sample, productive Simpson clonality was calculated as the square root of Simpson's diversity index over productive rearrangements. In TCRdb, the immuneACCESS table is reduced to in-frame sequences with V and J assigned. These tables do not hold every clone; where another copy was compared, an unresolved V gene accounts for under half, and the others remain unexplained. The DNA gave D and trimming, while V, J and clone size come from that table. The sample yields about 230,000 clones; less than 85% were counted once. The ten biggest clones cover 2% to 3% of the sample.

The study at large found these results: How much clinical and demographic metadata was included differed by source and by participant, and the metadata was provided uncurated.

Based on the germline V gene (reference sequence), the CDR1 and CDR2 sequences are SGHNT and YYREEE. Its CDR3 holds 16 amino acids, cysteine through phenylalanine. The sequence is cut down to CDR3 DNA, 48 bases in frame from base 1. V is trimmed back by 3 bases and J by 4 bases, and the junction contains 3 bases that no gene match accounts for. As for this clone: Its antigen target is currently unknown. Per-base quality was not reported, and no clone a single base away is much larger than it.

The chain couples TRBV5-4 to TRBJ2-1; the junction holds 14 bases that match TRBD2. The TCR originated in a woman in her seventies with active or convalescent COVID-19. The sequenced sample was peripheral blood. CDR3 region: CASSWGTSGGYNEQFF. The nucleotide sequence is given as TGTGCCAGCAGCTGGGGGACTAGCGGGGGTTACAATGAGCAGTTCTTC.